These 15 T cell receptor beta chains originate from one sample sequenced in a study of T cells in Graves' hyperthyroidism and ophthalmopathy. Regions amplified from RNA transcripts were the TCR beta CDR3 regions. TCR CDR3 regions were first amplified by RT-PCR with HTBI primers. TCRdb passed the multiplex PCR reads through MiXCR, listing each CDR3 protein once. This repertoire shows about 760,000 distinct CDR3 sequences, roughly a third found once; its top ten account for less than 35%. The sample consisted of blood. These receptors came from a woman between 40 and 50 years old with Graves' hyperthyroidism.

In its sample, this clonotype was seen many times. The CDR3 region has the DNA TGTGCCAGCAGCGCATCTCAGGGGAGAGGAGATAGCAATCAGCCCCAGCATTTT. Its translation: CASSASQGRGDSNQPQHF. This chain joins TRBV7-9 and TRBJ1-5; perhaps TRBD1 as D (6 bases). This CDR3 region has 18 residues. V shed 5 bases and J shed 0 bases, with 20 bases lying between them. Germline CDR1 reads SEHNR; CDR2 reads FQNEAQ (reference sequence).

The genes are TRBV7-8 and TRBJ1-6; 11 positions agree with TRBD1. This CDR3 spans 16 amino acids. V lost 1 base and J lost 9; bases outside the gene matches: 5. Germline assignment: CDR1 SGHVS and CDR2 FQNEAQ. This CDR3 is CASSLVGGTGGSPLHF. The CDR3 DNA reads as TGTGCCAGCAGCTTAGTCGGCGGGACAGGGGGTTCACCCCTCCACTTT.

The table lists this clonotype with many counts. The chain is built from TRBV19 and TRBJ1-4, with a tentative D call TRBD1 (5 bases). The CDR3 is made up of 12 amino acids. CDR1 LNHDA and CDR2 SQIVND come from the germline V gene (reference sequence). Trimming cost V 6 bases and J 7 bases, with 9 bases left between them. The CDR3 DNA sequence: TGTGCCAGTAGCACGGGGGGTGAAAAACTGTTTTTT. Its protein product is CASSTGGEKLFF.

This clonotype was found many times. In DNA form, the CDR3 reads TGTGCCAGCAGCTTTCAGGCAGCGGGCAATCAGCCCCAGCATTTT. Translating gives CASSFQAAGNQPQHF. V is TRBV7-2 and J is TRBJ1-5; D not resolved. The germline gives CDR1 SGHTA, CDR2 FQGNSA. Trimming left V 3 bases short and J 2 bases short, with 11 bases between. This CDR3 has 15 amino acids.

The CDR3 nucleotides read TGTGCCAGCAGCCAGGACAGAACAGGGGACTATGGCTACACCTTC. Translating it yields CASSQDRTGDYGYTF. The chain recombines TRBV4-2 with TRBJ1-2; 7 nucleotides match TRBD1. CDR1 and CDR2 (germline): LGHNA, YNFKEQ. Trimming at V came to 3 bases and at J to 3 bases, leaving 7 bases not matched to a gene. CDR3 length equals 15 residues.

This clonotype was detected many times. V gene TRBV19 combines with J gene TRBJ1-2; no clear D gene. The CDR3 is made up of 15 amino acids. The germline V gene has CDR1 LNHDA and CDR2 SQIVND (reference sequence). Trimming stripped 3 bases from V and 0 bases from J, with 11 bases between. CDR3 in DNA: TGTGCCAGTAGTATTGTCGGCACCTCTAACTATGGCTACACCTTC. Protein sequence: CASSIVGTSNYGYTF.

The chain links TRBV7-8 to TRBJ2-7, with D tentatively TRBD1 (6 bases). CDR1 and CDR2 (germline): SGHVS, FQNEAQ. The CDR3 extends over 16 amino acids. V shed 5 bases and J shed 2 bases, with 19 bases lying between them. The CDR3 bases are TGTGCCAGCAGCCCCAACATAAGGGCAGGGGCCTACGAGCAGTACTTC. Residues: CASSPNIRAGAYEQYF.

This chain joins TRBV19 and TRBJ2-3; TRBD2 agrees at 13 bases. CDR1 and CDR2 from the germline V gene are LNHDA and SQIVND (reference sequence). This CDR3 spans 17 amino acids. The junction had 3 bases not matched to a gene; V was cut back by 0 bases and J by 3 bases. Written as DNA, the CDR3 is TGTGCCAGTAGTATAGACTCGGGACTAGCGGGAACAGATACGCAGTATTTT. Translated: CASSIDSGLAGTDTQYF.

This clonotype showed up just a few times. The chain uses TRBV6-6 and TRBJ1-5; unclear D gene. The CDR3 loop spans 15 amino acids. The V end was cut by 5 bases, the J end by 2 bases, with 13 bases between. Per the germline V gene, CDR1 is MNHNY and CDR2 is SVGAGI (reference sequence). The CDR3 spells CASSAPAGGNQPQHF. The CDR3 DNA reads TGTGCCAGCAGTGCTCCGGCCGGGGGCAATCAGCCCCAGCATTTT.

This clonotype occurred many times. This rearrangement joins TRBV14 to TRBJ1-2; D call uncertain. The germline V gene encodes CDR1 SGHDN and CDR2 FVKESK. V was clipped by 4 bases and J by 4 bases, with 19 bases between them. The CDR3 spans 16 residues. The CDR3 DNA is TGTGCCAGCAGCCTAAGATCGCGGGCAGTCGGCTATGGCTACACCTTC. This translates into CASSLRSRAVGYGYTF.

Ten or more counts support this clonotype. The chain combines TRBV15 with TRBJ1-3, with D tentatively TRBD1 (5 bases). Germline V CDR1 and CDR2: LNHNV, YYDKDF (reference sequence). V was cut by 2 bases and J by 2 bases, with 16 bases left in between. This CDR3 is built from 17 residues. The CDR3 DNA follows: TGTGCCACCAGCAGACCCTCGGATGGCAGGGCTGGAAACACCATATATTTT. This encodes CATSRPSDGRAGNTIYF.

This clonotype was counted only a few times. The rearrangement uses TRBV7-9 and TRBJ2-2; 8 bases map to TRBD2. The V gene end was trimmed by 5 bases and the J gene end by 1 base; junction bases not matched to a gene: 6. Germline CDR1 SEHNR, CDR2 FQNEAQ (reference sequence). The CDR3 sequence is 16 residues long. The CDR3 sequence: CASSQYGGGNTGELFF. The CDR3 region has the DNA TGTGCCAGCAGCCAATACGGGGGGGGGAACACCGGGGAGCTGTTTTTT.

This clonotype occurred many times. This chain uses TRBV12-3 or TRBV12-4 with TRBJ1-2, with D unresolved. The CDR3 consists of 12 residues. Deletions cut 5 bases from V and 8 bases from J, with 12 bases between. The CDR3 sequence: CASSLGRLGYTF. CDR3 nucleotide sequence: TGTGCCAGCAGTCTCGGCAGGTTGGGCTACACCTTC.

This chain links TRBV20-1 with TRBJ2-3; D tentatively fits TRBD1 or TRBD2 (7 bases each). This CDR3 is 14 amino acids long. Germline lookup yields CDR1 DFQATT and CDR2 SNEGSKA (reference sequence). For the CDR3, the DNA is TGCGGAGTGGAGGGGGCGGGGGGCACAGATACGCAGTATTTT. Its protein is CGVEGAGGTDTQYF.

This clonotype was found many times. The DNA for the CDR3 is TGTGCCAGCAGCTTCGGAAGCTCTGGAAACACCATATATTTT. Translation: CASSFGSSGNTIYF. The chain employs TRBV5-4 and TRBJ1-3; D is uncertain. The length of the CDR3 is 14 residues. The V gene's germline CDR1 is SGHNT and CDR2 YYREEE (reference sequence). V dropped 2 bases and J dropped 0 bases, with 6 bases sitting between them.